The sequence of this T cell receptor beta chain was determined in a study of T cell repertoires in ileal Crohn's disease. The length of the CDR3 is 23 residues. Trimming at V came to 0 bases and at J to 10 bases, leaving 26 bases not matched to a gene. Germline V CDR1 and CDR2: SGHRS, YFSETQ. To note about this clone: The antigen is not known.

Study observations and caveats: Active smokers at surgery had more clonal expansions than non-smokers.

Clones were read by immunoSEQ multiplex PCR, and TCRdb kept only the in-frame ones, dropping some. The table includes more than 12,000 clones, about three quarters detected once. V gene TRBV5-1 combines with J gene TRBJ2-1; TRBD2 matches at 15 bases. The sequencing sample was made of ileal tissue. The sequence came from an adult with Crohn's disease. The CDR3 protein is CASSLGTSGGERRYNTMRIEQFF. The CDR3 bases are TGCGCCAGCAGCTTGGGGACTAGCGGGGGGGAGAGAAGATACAATACAATGAGAATAGAGCAGTTCTTC. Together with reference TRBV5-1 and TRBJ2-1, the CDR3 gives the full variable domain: KAGVTQTPRYLIKTRGQQVTLSCSPISGHRSVSWYQQTPGQGLQFLFEYFSETQRNKGNFPGRFSGRQFSNSRSEMNVSTLELGDSALYLCASSLGTSGGERRYNTMRIEQFFGPGTRLTVL.